The clone carrying this T cell receptor (beta chain) was recorded a few times. Antigen specificity is unknown. This entry comes from a study of T-cell reconstitution after alpha-beta-depleted transplantation in children. The length of the CDR3 is 14 residues. Trimming removed 2 bases from V and 10 bases from J, with 14 bases in between. The germline V gene has CDR1 SSHAT and CDR2 FNYEAQ (reference sequence). The TCRbeta library was prepared with unique molecular identifiers. TCRdb re-analysed the PCR reads in MiXCR, keeping a single row per CDR3 protein. The repertoire holds around 450,000 distinct CDR3 sequences, with about 17% as singletons. Whole-study findings and limits: Several hundred expanded graft clones reportedly gave rise to the alpha-beta T cells present about two months after transplant. Diversity and T-cell counts at one year after transplant derived mostly from new T cells. From surviving recipient T cells and thymic progenitors came the high day-60 TCRbeta diversity observed in some patients.

The source is a boy younger than two who had a stem cell transplant for Wiskott-Aldrich syndrome, so the T cells may come from the graft donor. The chain combines TRBV7-7 with TRBJ2-2; D is perhaps TRBD2 (7 bases). Sequenced material: PBMCs, mostly from graft donor cells, taken 360 days after TCRalphabeta/CD19-depleted stem cell transplant. The CDR3 nucleotides are TGTGCCAGCAGCTTATTTCCGGGGGGCGAGGAGCTGTTTTTT. Residues: CASSLFPGGEELFF.